A single sample is the source of the 30 T cell receptor beta chains below, sequenced in a study of T cell repertoires in cytomegalovirus infection. TCRdb re-called the reads through MiXCR, storing one row per CDR3 protein. The profile shows around 740,000 distinct CDR3 sequences, 35% of them singletons. Sequenced input: PBMCs. Receptors originate from a human donor in good health (CMV status not recorded). Some clones in this sample may be carry-over from other donors' samples.

V is TRBV29-1 and J is TRBJ2-1; TRBD2 might be the D (6 bases). The CDR3 covers 14 residues. Trimming cost V 4 bases and J 4 bases, with 14 bases left between them. Germline V lookup: CDR1 SQVTM, CDR2 ANQGSEA. CDR3 loop: CSVAGGSLYNEQFF. DNA for the CDR3: TGCAGCGTTGCAGGAGGGAGCCTGTACAATGAGCAGTTCTTC.

There are a few counts of this clonotype. The limits of the CDR3 on the DNA are not certain, so only TCRdb's listed CDR3 is given. The chain couples TRBV6-2 or TRBV6-3 to TRBJ1-2; whether TRBD1, the table's D call, matches the DNA was not checked. The length of the CDR3 is 17 amino acids, counting both ends. Germline V gene lookup returns CDR1 MNHEY and CDR2 SVGEGT. CDR3: CASSYSGTFGAGNGYTF.

This clonotype has at least ten counts. The rearrangement uses TRBV7-9 and TRBJ1-1; 8 nucleotides match TRBD1. The trim removed 5 bases at V and 1 base at J, leaving 6 bases unmatched. The CDR3 loop spans 15 amino acids. CDR1 and CDR2 from the germline V gene are SEHNR and FQNEAQ (reference sequence). Here the CDR3 reads CASSLVGTGNTEAFF. The DNA of the CDR3 is TGTGCCAGCAGCCTAGTGGGGACAGGGAACACTGAAGCTTTCTTT.

This clonotype was detected only once. The chain joins TRBV20-1 to TRBJ1-1; weak D call: TRBD1 (5 bases). The CDR3 spans 13 residues. V was pared by 1 base and J by 10 bases, with 16 bases between. CDR1 DFQATT and CDR2 SNEGSKA come from the germline V gene (reference sequence). The CDR3: CSARGTGGKPAFF. The CDR3 region has the DNA TGCAGTGCTAGAGGTACCGGGGGGAAGCCAGCTTTCTTT.

V is TRBV28 and J is TRBJ1-1; unclear D gene. Germline lookup yields CDR1 MDHEN and CDR2 SYDVKM. Trimming left V 3 bases short and J 0 bases short, with 14 bases between. This CDR3 comprises 16 residues. The CDR3 loop is CASSLRQTYMNTEAFF. DNA of the CDR3: TGTGCCAGCAGTTTGCGGCAAACGTATATGAACACTGAAGCTTTCTTT.

This clonotype was observed a few times. The genes are TRBV11-3 and TRBJ1-6; the D is unclear. With 2 bases removed from V and 11 bases from J, the gap between germline ends came to 10 bases. The CDR3 has 13 residues. From germline, CDR1 is SGHNT and CDR2 YENEEA. CDR3 DNA: TGTGCCAGCAGCTTATCCGTAGAGGCACCCCTCCACTTT. Translation: CASSLSVEAPLHF. Full variable domain (missing parts from reference TRBV11-3 and TRBJ1-6): EAGVVQSPRYKIIEKKQPVAFWCNPISGHNTLYWYLQNLGQGPELLIRYENEEAVDDSQLPKDRFSAERLKGVDSTLKIQPAELGDSAVYLCASSLSVEAPLHFGNGTRLTVT.

This clonotype has just a few counts. The chain uses TRBV7-9 and TRBJ2-5, with 11 bases that match TRBD2. V was pared by 8 bases and J by 7 bases, with 6 bases of the junction left unmatched. Germline CDR1 and CDR2: SEHNR and FQNEAQ (reference sequence). CDR3 size: 13 residues. CDR3 in amino acids: CASQSGTSGTQYF. In DNA form, the CDR3 reads TGTGCCAGCCAGTCCGGGACTAGCGGGACCCAGTACTTC. Full variable domain (outside the CDR3, taken from reference TRBV7-9 and TRBJ2-5): DTGVSQNPRHKITKRGQNVTFRCDPISEHNRLYWYRQTLGQGPEFLTYFQNEAQLEKSRLLSDRFSAERPKGSFSTLEIQRTEQGDSAMYLCASQSGTSGTQYFGPGTRLLVL.

The gene calls are TRBV10-3 and TRBJ1-6; tentative D call: TRBD1 (5 bases). This CDR3 has 13 residues. The V gene lost 8 bases and the J gene lost 7 bases, with 12 bases spanning the gap. In germline, CDR1 is ENHRY, CDR2 SYGVKD. The CDR3 coding sequence is TGTGCCATCGGAGAGGGGAACAATTCACCCCTCCACTTT. It yields the protein CAIGEGNNSPLHF.

The chain combines TRBV6-5 with TRBJ2-1; 8 bases are shared with TRBD2. Trimming took 5 bases from V and 5 from J; bases not matched to a gene: 8. The germline V gene has CDR1 MNHEY and CDR2 SVGAGI. This CDR3 spans 15 amino acids. CDR3: CASSRRTSRNNEQFF. The CDR3 DNA reads as TGTGCCAGCAGTCGTAGGACTAGCAGAAACAATGAGCAGTTCTTC.

The gene calls are TRBV28 and TRBJ1-3; D perhaps matches TRBD1 (6 bases). CDR3 length: 16 amino acids. The germline V gene encodes CDR1 MDHEN and CDR2 SYDVKM. Trimming cost V 7 bases and J 4 bases, with 20 bases left between them. CDR3 region: CASTATGFIGGNTIYF. The CDR3 DNA reads as TGTGCCAGCACTGCGACAGGCTTCATTGGGGGAAACACCATATATTTT.

The rearrangement links TRBV5-5 to TRBJ1-5, with D unresolved. Trimming cost V 4 bases and J 2 bases, with 16 bases left between them. The CDR3 loop spans 16 amino acids. CDR1 is SGHKS, CDR2 YYEKEE, per germline (reference sequence). CDR3 sequence reads: CASSLSGQWGNQPQHF. In DNA form, the CDR3 reads TGTGCCAGCAGCCTGTCCGGCCAGTGGGGCAATCAGCCCCAGCATTTT.

This clonotype turned up a few times. The V call is TRBV5-4, the J call TRBJ2-1, with D perhaps assigned TRBD1 or TRBD2 (6 bases each). V was shortened by 4 bases and J by 0 bases, with 8 bases between the two germline ends. Looked up from germline, CDR1 is SGHNT and CDR2 is YYREEE (reference sequence). The CDR3 extends over 14 amino acids. CDR3 residues: CASSGGLSYNEQFF. CDR3 sequence (DNA): TGTGCCAGCAGCGGGGGGCTCTCCTACAATGAGCAGTTCTTC. Based on the CDR3 plus reference TRBV5-4 and TRBJ2-1, the full variable domain is ETGVTQSPTHLIKTRGQQVTLRCSSQSGHNTVSWYQQALGQGPQFIFQYYREEENGRGNFPPRFSGLQFPNYSSELNVNALELDDSALYLCASSGGLSYNEQFFGPGTRLTVL.

V and J are TRBV7-9 and TRBJ2-5, with unresolved D. Germline V gene data show CDR1 as SEHNR and CDR2 as FQNEAQ (reference sequence). V lost 5 bases and J 4 bases, leaving 20 bases between the germline ends. This CDR3 spans 16 amino acids. The CDR3 DNA reads as TGTGCCAGCAGCCCCCGCAACGGGCCGGGCCTAGAGACCCAGTACTTC. Translated: CASSPRNGPGLETQYF.

This rearrangement joins TRBV27 to TRBJ2-3; D tentatively reads TRBD1 or TRBD2 (6 bases each). This CDR3 is built from 16 residues. The germline CDR1 and CDR2 sequences are MNHEY and SMNVEV (reference sequence). V shed 5 bases and J shed 4 bases, with 19 bases lying between them. The CDR3 loop reads CASSLGGPARADTQYF. DNA of the CDR3: TGTGCCAGCAGTCTGGGGGGCCCGGCTAGGGCAGATACGCAGTATTTT.

The chain has TRBV28 and TRBJ2-1; 13 nucleotides match TRBD2. The CDR3 has 18 residues. The ends lost 1 base at V and 3 bases at J; junction bases unmatched: 6. Germline V lookup: CDR1 MDHEN, CDR2 SYDVKM. CDR3 region: CASSLSTRTSGSYNEQFF. The CDR3 nucleotides read TGTGCCAGCAGTTTATCGACCCGGACTAGCGGGAGCTACAATGAGCAGTTCTTC.

The rearrangement uses TRBV6-6 and TRBJ2-1; 8 bases match TRBD2. Germline-derived CDR1 and CDR2 are MNHNY and SVGAGI (reference sequence). Trimming removed 5 bases from V and 0 bases from J; junction bases left unmatched: 6. This CDR3 contains 16 residues. The CDR3 sequence is CASSVLSGSSYNEQFF. Here the CDR3 DNA reads TGTGCCAGCAGTGTCCTGAGCGGGAGCTCCTACAATGAGCAGTTCTTC.

Remarks on this clonotype: The junction differs from germline at one of its ends, possibly a read error. V and J are TRBV7-8 and TRBJ2-2; 8 bases map to TRBD2. The CDR3 runs to 17 residues. Germline CDR1 reads SGHVS; CDR2 reads FQNEAQ. In DNA, the CDR3 is TGTGCCAGCAGCCTACTCTTGATGCGGGGGGCAACCGGGGAGCTGGTTTTT. Amino acid sequence: CASSLLLMRGATGELVF. Based on the CDR3 plus reference TRBV7-8 and TRBJ2-2, the full variable domain is GAGVSQSPRYKVAKRGQDVALRCDPISGHVSLFWYQQALGQGPEFLTYFQNEAQLDKSGLPSDRFFAERPEGSVSTLKIQRTQQEDSAVYLCASSLLLMRGATGELVFGEGSRLTVL.

This clonotype was observed a few times. The chain joins TRBV2 to TRBJ2-3; perhaps TRBD2 as D (6 bases). CDR3 length: 13 amino acids. With 4 bases removed from V and 3 bases from J, the gap between germline ends came to 8 bases. Germline V gene sequence: CDR1 SNHLY, CDR2 FYNNEI. DNA of the CDR3: TGTGCCAGCAGTGCGGGGGAAACAGATACGCAGTATTTT. Translated: CASSAGETDTQYF.

V gene TRBV10-3 combines with J gene TRBJ2-1; 12 bases agree with TRBD2. The V and J ends lost 4 bases and 5 bases, in that order; junction bases with no gene match: 3. This CDR3 is 15 amino acids long. Per the germline V gene, CDR1 is ENHRY and CDR2 is SYGVKD. Here the CDR3 DNA reads TGTGCCATCAGTGCTACTAGCGGGGGGCACAATGAGCAGTTCTTC. Amino acid sequence: CAISATSGGHNEQFF.

The genes are TRBV28 and TRBJ2-5; D unclear. The germline V and J ends were trimmed by 5 bases and 5 bases, with 18 bases remaining between them. The CDR3 has 15 amino acids. Germline values: CDR1 MDHEN, CDR2 SYDVKM. CDR3: CASSPTSVVAETQYF. CDR3 nucleotides: TGTGCCAGCAGTCCTACTTCAGTGGTGGCGGAGACCCAGTACTTC.

V gene TRBV11-2 combines with J gene TRBJ2-5; TRBD1 agrees at 7 bases. The CDR3 has 17 residues. After removal of 2 bases from V and 3 bases from J, the junction contained 12 bases not matched to a gene. Germline CDR1 SGHAT, CDR2 FQNNGV. The CDR3 coding sequence is TGTGCCAGCAGCTTACCGGGTACTAACACAGGGGAAGAGACCCAGTACTTC. Its translation: CASSLPGTNTGEETQYF.

V gene TRBV9 combines with J gene TRBJ2-7; 9 bases map to TRBD1. In germline, CDR1 is SGDLS, CDR2 YYNGEE. The CDR3 spans 15 residues. The V gene end was trimmed by 2 bases and the J gene end by 4 bases; junction bases not matched to a gene: 7. The CDR3 coding sequence is TGTGCCAGCAGCGTCCACTCCGGGACAGGGTACGAGCAGTACTTC. It is translated as CASSVHSGTGYEQYF.

V usage is TRBV19 and J usage is TRBJ1-3, with a weak D call TRBD1 (6 bases). The CDR3 has 15 amino acids. V was shortened by 5 bases and J by 2 bases, with 13 bases between the two germline ends. CDR1 and CDR2 from the germline V gene are LNHDA and SQIVND (reference sequence). The CDR3 region has the DNA TGTGCCAGTAGTCCCTCAACAGGGACTGGAAACACCATATATTTT. Amino acid sequence: CASSPSTGTGNTIYF.

This clonotype was found many times. The rearrangement links TRBV6-1 to TRBJ1-1; 8 nucleotides align to TRBD1. The CDR3 totals 16 residues. In germline, CDR1 is MNHNS, CDR2 SASEGT. V lost 5 bases to trimming and J lost 6 bases; unmatched junction nucleotides: 14. CDR3 in DNA: TGTGCCAGCAGTCAACATTGGACAGGGAAAAAGGCTGAAGCTTTCTTT. Its protein product is CASSQHWTGKKAEAFF.

V is TRBV19 and J is TRBJ1-1; weak D call: TRBD1 (6 bases). Per the germline V gene, CDR1 is LNHDA and CDR2 is SQIVND (reference sequence). The CDR3 consists of 14 residues. With 10 bases removed from V and 2 bases from J, the gap between germline ends came to 17 bases. Here the CDR3 DNA reads TGTGCCACTAACCAATTAGGGGGAAACACTGAAGCTTTCTTT. Residues: CATNQLGGNTEAFF. The complete variable domain, with remaining parts taken from reference TRBV19 and TRBJ1-1, reads DGGITQSPKYLFRKEGQNVTLSCEQNLNHDAMYWYRQDPGQGLRLIYYSQIVNDFQKGDIAEGYSVSREKKESFPLTVTSAQKNPTAFYLCATNQLGGNTEAFFGQGTRLTVV.

This clonotype was seen a few times. The V gene is TRBV14, the J gene TRBJ1-1; D not resolved. V lost 3 bases, J lost 2 bases, and 10 bases lay in between. Germline-derived CDR1 and CDR2 are SGHDN and FVKESK. There are 14 residues in the CDR3. This CDR3 is CASSHGLGNTEAFF. CDR3 DNA: TGTGCCAGCAGCCATGGACTAGGAAACACTGAAGCTTTCTTT.

This clonotype was seen only a few times. The V call is TRBV28, the J call TRBJ1-5; D unresolved. Germline V gene lookup returns CDR1 MDHEN and CDR2 SYDVKM. The length of the CDR3 is 12 residues. Between the trimmed V and J ends, which lost 5 bases and 5 bases, there was a span of 7 bases. In nucleotides, the CDR3 is TGTGCCAGCAGTACCGTTGATCAGCCCCAGCATTTT. This gives the protein CASSTVDQPQHF.

This clonotype showed up just a few times. The chain has TRBV6-1 and TRBJ1-1, with a weak D call TRBD1 (5 bases). This CDR3 has 14 amino acids. The ends were cut back, 3 bases at V and 5 bases at J, with 13 bases in the middle. Germline values: CDR1 MNHNS, CDR2 SASEGT. The CDR3 DNA is TGTGCCAGCAGTGAGGGCTCAGGGTGGACTGAAGCTTTCTTT. It translates to CASSEGSGWTEAFF.

The V and J genes are TRBV7-3 and TRBJ1-3; tentatively, D is TRBD1 (6 bases). V was shortened by 5 bases and J by 0 bases, with 20 bases between the two germline ends. Per germline, CDR1 SGHTA and CDR2 FQGTGA. The CDR3 has 18 residues. CDR3: CASSEQGPDADSGNTIYF. The CDR3 coding sequence is TGTGCCAGCAGCGAACAGGGACCCGACGCTGACTCTGGAAACACCATATATTTT.

The V call is TRBV12-3 or TRBV12-4, the J call TRBJ1-5; D might be TRBD1 (5 bases). CDR3 size: 12 residues. Trimming stripped 5 bases from V and 7 bases from J, with 9 bases between. Here the CDR3 reads CASSAGDQPQHF. DNA for the CDR3: TGTGCCAGCAGTGCTGGGGACCAGCCCCAGCATTTT.